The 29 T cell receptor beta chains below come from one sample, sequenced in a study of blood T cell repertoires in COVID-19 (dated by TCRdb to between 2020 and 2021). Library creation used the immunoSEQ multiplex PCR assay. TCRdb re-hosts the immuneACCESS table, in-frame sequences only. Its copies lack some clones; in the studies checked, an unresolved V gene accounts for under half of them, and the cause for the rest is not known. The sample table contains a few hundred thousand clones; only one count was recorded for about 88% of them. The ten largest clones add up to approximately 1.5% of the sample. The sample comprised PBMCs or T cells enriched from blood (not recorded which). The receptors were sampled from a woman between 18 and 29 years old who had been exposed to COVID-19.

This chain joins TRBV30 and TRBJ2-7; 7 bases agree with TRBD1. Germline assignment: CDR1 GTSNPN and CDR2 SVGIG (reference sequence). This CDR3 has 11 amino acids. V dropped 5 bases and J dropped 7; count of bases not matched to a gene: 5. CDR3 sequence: CAWDRASEQYF. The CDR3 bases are TGTGCCTGGGACAGGGCGAGTGAGCAGTACTTC.

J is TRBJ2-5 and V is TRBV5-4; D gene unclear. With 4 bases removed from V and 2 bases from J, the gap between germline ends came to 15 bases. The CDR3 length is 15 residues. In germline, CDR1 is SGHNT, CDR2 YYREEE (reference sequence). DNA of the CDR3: TGTGCCAGCAGCCCCCGGAGTAATGCACAAGAGACCCAGTACTTC. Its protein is CASSPRSNAQETQYF.

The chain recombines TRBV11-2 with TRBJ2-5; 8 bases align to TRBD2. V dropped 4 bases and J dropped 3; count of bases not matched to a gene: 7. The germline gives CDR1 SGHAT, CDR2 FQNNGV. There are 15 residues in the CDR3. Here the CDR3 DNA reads TGTGCCAGCAGCTACCGGGACGGGGGGGAAGAGACCCAGTACTTC. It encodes CASSYRDGGEETQYF.

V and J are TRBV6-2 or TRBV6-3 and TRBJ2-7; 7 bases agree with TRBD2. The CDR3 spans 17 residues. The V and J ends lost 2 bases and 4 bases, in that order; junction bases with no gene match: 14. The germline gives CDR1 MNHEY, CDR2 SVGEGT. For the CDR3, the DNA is TGTGCCAGCAGTTACCCATTACGACTAGCTCCGGGATACGAGCAGTACTTC. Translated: CASSYPLRLAPGYEQYF.

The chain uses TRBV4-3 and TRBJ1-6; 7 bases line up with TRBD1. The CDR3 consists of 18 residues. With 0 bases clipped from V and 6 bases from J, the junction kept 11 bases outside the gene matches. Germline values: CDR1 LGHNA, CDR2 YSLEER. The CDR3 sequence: CASSQDSTTGTANSPLHF. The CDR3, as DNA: TGCGCCAGCAGCCAAGATAGTACCACCGGGACAGCTAATTCACCCCTCCACTTT.

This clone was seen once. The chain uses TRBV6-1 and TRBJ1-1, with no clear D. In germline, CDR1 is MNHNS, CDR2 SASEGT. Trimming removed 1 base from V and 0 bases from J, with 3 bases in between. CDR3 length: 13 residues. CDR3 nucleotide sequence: TGTGCCAGCAGTGAAGTCTTGAACACTGAAGCTTTCTTT. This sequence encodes CASSEVLNTEAFF.

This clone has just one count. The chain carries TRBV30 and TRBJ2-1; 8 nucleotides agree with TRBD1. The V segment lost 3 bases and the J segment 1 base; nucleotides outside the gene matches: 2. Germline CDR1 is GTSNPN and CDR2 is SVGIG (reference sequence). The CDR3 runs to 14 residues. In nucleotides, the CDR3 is TGTGCCTGGAGGACAGGGGTTTCCTACAATGAGCAGTTCTTC. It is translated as CAWRTGVSYNEQFF.

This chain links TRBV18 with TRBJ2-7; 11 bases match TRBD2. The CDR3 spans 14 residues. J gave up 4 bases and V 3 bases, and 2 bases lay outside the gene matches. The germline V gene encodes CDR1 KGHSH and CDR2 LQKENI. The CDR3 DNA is TGTGCCAGCTCACCGGTAGCGGGAGGGTACGAGCAGTACTTC. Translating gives CASSPVAGGYEQYF.

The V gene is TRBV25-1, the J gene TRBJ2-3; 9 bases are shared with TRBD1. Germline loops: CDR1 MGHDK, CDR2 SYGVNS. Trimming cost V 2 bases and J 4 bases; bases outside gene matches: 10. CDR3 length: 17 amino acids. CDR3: CASSEVGDRVGSDTQYF. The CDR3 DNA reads TGTGCCAGCAGTGAAGTAGGGGACAGGGTAGGTTCAGATACGCAGTATTTT.

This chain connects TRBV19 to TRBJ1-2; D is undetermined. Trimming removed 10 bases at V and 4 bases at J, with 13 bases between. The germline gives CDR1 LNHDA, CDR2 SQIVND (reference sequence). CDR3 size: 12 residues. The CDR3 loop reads CATSSGSYGYTF. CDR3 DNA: TGTGCCACTTCTTCAGGATCCTATGGCTACACCTTC.

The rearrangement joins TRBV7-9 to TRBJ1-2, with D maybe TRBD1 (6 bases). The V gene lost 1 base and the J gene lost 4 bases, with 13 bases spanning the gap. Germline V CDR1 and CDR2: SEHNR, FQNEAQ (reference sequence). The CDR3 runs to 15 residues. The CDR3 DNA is TGTGCCAGCAGCTTAGTAGGGGGTACGGGCTATGGCTACACCTTC. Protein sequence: CASSLVGGTGYGYTF.

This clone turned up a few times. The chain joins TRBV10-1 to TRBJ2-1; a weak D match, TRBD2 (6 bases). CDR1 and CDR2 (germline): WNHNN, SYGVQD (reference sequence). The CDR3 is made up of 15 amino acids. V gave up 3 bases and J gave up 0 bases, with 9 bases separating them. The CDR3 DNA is TGCGCCAGCAGTGATGTCGGGAGCTCCTACAATGAGCAGTTCTTC. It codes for CASSDVGSSYNEQFF.

The CDR3 DNA follows: TGTGCCAGCAGTCGATTCGCCGGGACTAGCGGGGGCGATGAGCAGTTCTTC. Residues: CASSRFAGTSGGDEQFF. The chain has TRBV27 and TRBJ2-1, with 14 bases aligning to TRBD2. Germline assignment: CDR1 MNHEY and CDR2 SMNVEV (reference sequence). The CDR3 length is 17 residues. V dropped 5 bases and J dropped 8; count of bases not matched to a gene: 11.

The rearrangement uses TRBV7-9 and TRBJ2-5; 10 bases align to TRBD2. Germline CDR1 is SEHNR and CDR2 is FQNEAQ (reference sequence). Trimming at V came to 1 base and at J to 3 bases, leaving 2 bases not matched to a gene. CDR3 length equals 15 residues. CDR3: CASSLGAGGEETQYF. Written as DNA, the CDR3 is TGTGCCAGCAGCTTAGGAGCGGGGGGGGAAGAGACCCAGTACTTC. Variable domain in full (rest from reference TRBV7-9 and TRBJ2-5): DTGVSQNPRHKITKRGQNVTFRCDPISEHNRLYWYRQTLGQGPEFLTYFQNEAQLEKSRLLSDRFSAERPKGSFSTLEIQRTEQGDSAMYLCASSLGAGGEETQYFGPGTRLLVL.

The CDR3 DNA follows: TGCGCCAGCAGCCAAGCGGGGACAGTCCCCACAGATACGCAGTATTTT. Protein product: CASSQAGTVPTDTQYF. The V gene is TRBV4-3, the J gene TRBJ2-3, with 7 bases that match TRBD1. This CDR3 has 16 amino acids. V dropped 1 base and J dropped 2; count of bases not matched to a gene: 6. The germline V gene has CDR1 LGHNA and CDR2 YSLEER.

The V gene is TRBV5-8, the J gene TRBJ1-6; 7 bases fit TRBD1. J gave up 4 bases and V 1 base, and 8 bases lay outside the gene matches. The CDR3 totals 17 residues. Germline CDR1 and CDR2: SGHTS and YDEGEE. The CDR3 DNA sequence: TGTGCCAGCAGCTTGAATAGAACAGGGGCGTATAATTCACCCCTCCACTTT. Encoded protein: CASSLNRTGAYNSPLHF.

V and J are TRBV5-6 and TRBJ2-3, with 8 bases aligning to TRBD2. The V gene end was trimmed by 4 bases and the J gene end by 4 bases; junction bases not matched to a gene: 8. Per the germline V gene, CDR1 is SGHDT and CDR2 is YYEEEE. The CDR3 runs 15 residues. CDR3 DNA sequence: TGTGCCAGCAGCCCCTATAGCGGGACGTCAGATACGCAGTATTTT. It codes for CASSPYSGTSDTQYF.

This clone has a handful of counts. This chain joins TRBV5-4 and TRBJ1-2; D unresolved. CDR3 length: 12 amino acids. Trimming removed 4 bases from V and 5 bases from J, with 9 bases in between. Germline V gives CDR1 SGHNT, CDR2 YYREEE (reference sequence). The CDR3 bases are TGTGCCAGCAGCCTAAACCGGTATGGCTACACCTTC. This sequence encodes CASSLNRYGYTF.

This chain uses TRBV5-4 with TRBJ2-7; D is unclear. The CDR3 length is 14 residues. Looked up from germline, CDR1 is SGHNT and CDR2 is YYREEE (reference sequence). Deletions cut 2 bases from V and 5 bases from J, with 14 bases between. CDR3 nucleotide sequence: TGTGCCAGCAGCTTACCGAGATTGTCGGACGAGCAGTACTTC. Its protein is CASSLPRLSDEQYF.

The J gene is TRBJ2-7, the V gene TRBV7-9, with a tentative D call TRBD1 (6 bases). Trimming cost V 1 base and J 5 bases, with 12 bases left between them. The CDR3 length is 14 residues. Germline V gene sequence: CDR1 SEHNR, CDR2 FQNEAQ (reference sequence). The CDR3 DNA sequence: TGTGCCAGCAGCTTAGTTAACAGGGCCCACGAGCAGTACTTC. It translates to CASSLVNRAHEQYF. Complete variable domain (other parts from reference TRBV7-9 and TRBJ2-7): DTGVSQNPRHKITKRGQNVTFRCDPISEHNRLYWYRQTLGQGPEFLTYFQNEAQLEKSRLLSDRFSAERPKGSFSTLEIQRTEQGDSAMYLCASSLVNRAHEQYFGPGTRLTVT.

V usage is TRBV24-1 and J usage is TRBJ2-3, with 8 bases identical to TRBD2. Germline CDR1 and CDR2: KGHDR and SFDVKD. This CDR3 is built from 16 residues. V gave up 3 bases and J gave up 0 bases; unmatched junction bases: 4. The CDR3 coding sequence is TGTGCCACCAGTGATCTCATAGCGGGAAGCACAGATACGCAGTATTTT. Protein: CATSDLIAGSTDTQYF.

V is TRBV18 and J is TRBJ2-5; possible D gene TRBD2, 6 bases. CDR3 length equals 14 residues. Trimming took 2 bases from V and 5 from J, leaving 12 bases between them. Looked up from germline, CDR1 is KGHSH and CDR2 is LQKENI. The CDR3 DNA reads TGTGCCAGCTCACCATCCGGGAGTGATGAGACCCAGTACTTC. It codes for CASSPSGSDETQYF.

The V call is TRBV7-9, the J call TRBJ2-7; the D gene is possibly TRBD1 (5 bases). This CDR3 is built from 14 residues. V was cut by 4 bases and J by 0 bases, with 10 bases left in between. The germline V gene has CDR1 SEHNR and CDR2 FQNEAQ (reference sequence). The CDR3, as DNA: TGTGCCAGCAGCTCATGGACAATCTCCTACGAGCAGTACTTC. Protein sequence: CASSSWTISYEQYF. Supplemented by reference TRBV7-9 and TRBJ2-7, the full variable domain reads DTGVSQNPRHKITKRGQNVTFRCDPISEHNRLYWYRQTLGQGPEFLTYFQNEAQLEKSRLLSDRFSAERPKGSFSTLEIQRTEQGDSAMYLCASSSWTISYEQYFGPGTRLTVT.

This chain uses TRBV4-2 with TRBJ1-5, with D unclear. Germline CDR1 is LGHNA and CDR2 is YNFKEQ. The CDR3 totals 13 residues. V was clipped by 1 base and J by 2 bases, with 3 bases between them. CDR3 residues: CASSQAGNQPQHF. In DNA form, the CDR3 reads TGTGCCAGCAGCCAAGCGGGCAATCAGCCCCAGCATTTT.

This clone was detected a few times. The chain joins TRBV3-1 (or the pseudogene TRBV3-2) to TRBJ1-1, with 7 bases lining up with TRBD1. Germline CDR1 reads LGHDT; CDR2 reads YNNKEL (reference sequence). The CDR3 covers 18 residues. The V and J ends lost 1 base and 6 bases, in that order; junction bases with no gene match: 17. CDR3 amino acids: CASSQVGRLLQGPSEAFF. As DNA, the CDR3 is TGTGCCAGCAGCCAAGTAGGCCGCCTCCTACAGGGGCCCTCTGAAGCTTTCTTT.

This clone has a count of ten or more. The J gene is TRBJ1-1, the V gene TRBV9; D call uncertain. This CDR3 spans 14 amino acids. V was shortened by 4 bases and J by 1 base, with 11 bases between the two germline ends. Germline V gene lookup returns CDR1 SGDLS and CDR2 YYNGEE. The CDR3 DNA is TGTGCCAGCAGCCCCCGACGGGGGAACACTGAAGCTTTCTTT. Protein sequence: CASSPRRGNTEAFF.

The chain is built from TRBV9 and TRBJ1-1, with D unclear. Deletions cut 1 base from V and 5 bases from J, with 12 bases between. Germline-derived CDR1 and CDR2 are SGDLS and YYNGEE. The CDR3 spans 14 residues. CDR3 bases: TGTGCCAGCAGCGTATTTTCCGGGTCGACTGAAGCTTTCTTT. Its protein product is CASSVFSGSTEAFF.

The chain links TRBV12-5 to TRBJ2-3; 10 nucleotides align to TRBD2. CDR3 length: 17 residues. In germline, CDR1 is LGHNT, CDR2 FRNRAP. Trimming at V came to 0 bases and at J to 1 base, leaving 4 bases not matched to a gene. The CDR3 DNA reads TGTGCTAGTGGTTTGGTCCAAAGCGGGGGGGGCACAGATACGCAGTATTTT. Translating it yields CASGLVQSGGGTDTQYF. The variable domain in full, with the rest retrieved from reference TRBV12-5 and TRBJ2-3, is DARVTQTPRHKVTEMGQEVTMRCQPILGHNTVFWYRQTMMQGLELLAYFRNRAPLDDSGMPKDRFSAEMPDATLATLKIQPSEPRDSAVYFCASGLVQSGGGTDTQYFGPGTRLTVL.

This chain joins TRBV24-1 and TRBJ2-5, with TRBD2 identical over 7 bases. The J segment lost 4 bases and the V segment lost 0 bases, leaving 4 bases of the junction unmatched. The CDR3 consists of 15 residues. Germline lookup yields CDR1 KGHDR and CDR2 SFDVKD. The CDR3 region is CATSDLGEGPETQYF. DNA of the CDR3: TGTGCCACCAGTGATTTGGGGGAGGGGCCAGAGACCCAGTACTTC.